Presented here are 2 T cell receptor beta chains from one specimen sequenced in a study of shared clonotypes between healthy human individuals. CD45RO-negative, CCR7-positively selected cells formed the naive CD8 fraction, excluding terminally differentiated effector memory CD45RA+ cells. Generated by immunoSEQ multiplex PCR, the TCRdb table keeps only in-frame clones and is missing some. Among approximately 600,000 clones listed, approximately 95% were seen once. Sequencing was carried out using naive CD8+ T cells sorted from blood. The receptor set was obtained from a woman in her twenties or thirties in good health.

The V and J genes are TRBV28 and TRBJ2-2; D is undetermined. This CDR3 has 15 residues. Germline V lookup: CDR1 MDHEN, CDR2 SYDVKM. V was cut by 2 bases and J by 6 bases, with 13 bases left in between. The CDR3 sequence: CASSLEWPVPGELFF. CDR3 nucleotide sequence: TGTGCCAGCAGTTTAGAATGGCCGGTACCCGGGGAGCTGTTTTTT.

V gene TRBV23-1 combines with J gene TRBJ1-4; D remains unclear. TRBV23-1 is noted as an ORF with a role that remains uncertain. This CDR3 is 20 amino acids long. The V and J ends lost 0 bases and 8 bases respectively, with 28 bases between them. The CDR3 here is CASSQSHRGEFKGRLEKLFF. CDR3 bases: TGCGCCAGCAGTCAATCACACCGTGGGGAATTCAAGGGCCGCCTCGAAAAACTGTTTTTT.